Following are 32 T cell receptor beta chains from one sample sequenced in a study of CD8 T cells in ankylosing spondylitis. Which antigens these TCRs recognize remains unknown. Notes on the study in general: The study identified a TCR beta motif of about eight highly homologous variants that appeared characteristic of ankylosing spondylitis blood.

In TCRdb, the 5' RACE reads were re-called with MiXCR into one record per CDR3 protein. In the table there are about 540,000 distinct CDR3 sequences, roughly an eighth of which are singletons. Sample: blood, either unsorted or a sorted T cell fraction (not recorded which). These receptors came from a male donor with ankylosing spondylitis.

A few counts support this clonotype. This chain links TRBV12-3 or TRBV12-4 with TRBJ1-2; D uncertain. The CDR3 loop spans 14 amino acids. Between the trimmed V and J ends, which lost 3 bases and 9 bases, there was a span of 17 bases. DNA of the CDR3: TGTGCCAGCAGTTTCTCTGGAGGGTCTATTAGCTACACCTTC. Protein sequence: CASSFSGGSISYTF.

The rearrangement uses TRBV29-1 and TRBJ1-1; tentatively, D is TRBD1 (5 bases). The germline CDR1 and CDR2 sequences are SQVTM and ANQGSEA. This CDR3 has 14 amino acids. V gave up 8 bases and J gave up 5 bases, with 21 bases separating them. The chain's CDR3 is CSFGTPIGGTEAFF. CDR3 in DNA: TGCAGCTTCGGGACTCCCATCGGGGGGACTGAAGCTTTCTTT.

The chain recombines TRBV10-3 with TRBJ2-5; TRBD1 matches at 11 bases. The CDR3 extends over 16 amino acids. The J segment lost 5 bases and the V segment lost 0 bases, leaving 5 bases of the junction unmatched. The germline gives CDR1 ENHRY, CDR2 SYGVKD. CDR3 in amino acids: CAISESRTGGVETQYF. DNA of the CDR3: TGTGCCATCAGTGAGTCGAGGACAGGGGGCGTCGAGACCCAGTACTTC.

In this sample, this clonotype turned up many times. The chain joins TRBV20-1 to TRBJ2-3; TRBD2 agrees at 13 bases. Germline V lookup: CDR1 DFQATT, CDR2 SNEGSKA (reference sequence). V shed 1 base and J 5 bases; nucleotides not matched to a gene: 3. The CDR3 is made up of 15 amino acids. The CDR3 coding sequence is TGCAGTGCTAGAGGGACTAGCGGGAGTCTAGATACGCAGTATTTT. It translates to CSARGTSGSLDTQYF.

This clonotype was detected only a few times. The chain is built from TRBV28 and TRBJ2-3; 10 bases are a match to TRBD1. V shed 6 bases, J shed 5 bases, and the junction held 8 bases outside the gene matches. The germline V gene encodes CDR1 MDHEN and CDR2 SYDVKM. This CDR3 has 15 amino acids. The CDR3 loop reads CASRTGTGAGDTQYF. For the CDR3, the DNA is TGTGCCAGCAGGACCGGGACAGGGGCCGGAGATACGCAGTATTTT.

This clonotype occurred a few times. The chain carries TRBV7-2 and TRBJ1-1; TRBD1 matches at 7 bases. Germline CDR1 SGHTA, CDR2 FQGNSA. The CDR3 contains 16 residues. The V segment lost 5 bases and the J segment 4 bases; nucleotides outside the gene matches: 13. DNA for the CDR3: TGTGCCAGCAGCAATACTCGACAGGGACGGGGCACTGAAGCTTTCTTT. Translated, it gives CASSNTRQGRGTEAFF.

In this sample, this clonotype turned up a few times. V usage is TRBV7-2 and J usage is TRBJ1-6; D perhaps matches TRBD1 (5 bases). In germline, CDR1 is SGHTA, CDR2 FQGNSA. V was trimmed by 1 base and J by 7 bases, leaving 11 bases between them. This CDR3 contains 15 residues. DNA for the CDR3: TGTGCCAGCAGCTTAGTTGGTCGGACAAATTCACCCCTCCACTTT. It specifies CASSLVGRTNSPLHF.

V and J are TRBV10-3 and TRBJ2-3; D may be TRBD2 (6 bases). From germline, CDR1 is ENHRY and CDR2 SYGVKD. V was shortened by 10 bases and J by 4 bases, with 12 bases between the two germline ends. The CDR3 sequence is 12 residues long. The CDR3 coding sequence is TGTGCCACCAAGTCGGGGGCAGATACGCAGTATTTT. This encodes CATKSGADTQYF.

This clonotype has a handful of counts. This chain links TRBV20-1 with TRBJ1-2; D possibly corresponds to TRBD1 (5 bases). Trimming shortened V by 0 bases and J by 6 bases, and 14 bases separated the two germline ends. From germline, CDR1 is DFQATT and CDR2 SNEGSKA (reference sequence). The CDR3 is 14 residues long. The CDR3 region is CSARDPSGGDGYTF. CDR3 nucleotides: TGCAGTGCTAGAGATCCTTCCGGGGGGGATGGCTACACCTTC.

The rearrangement joins TRBV15 to TRBJ2-3; TRBD2 matches 10 bases. The germline CDR1 and CDR2 sequences are LNHNV and YYDKDF (reference sequence). There are 16 residues in the CDR3. Trimming took 0 bases from V and 5 from J; bases not matched to a gene: 5. The CDR3 DNA reads TGTGCCACCAGCAGAGAAGCGGGAGGGCCGGGAGATACGCAGTATTTT. Amino acid sequence: CATSREAGGPGDTQYF.

Concerning this clonotype: One base away lies a much larger clone, so this may be a sequencing read error. The chain couples TRBV20-1 to TRBJ2-5; unclear D gene. This CDR3 comprises 11 residues. Germline lookup yields CDR1 DFQATT and CDR2 SNEGSKA (reference sequence). In nucleotides, the CDR3 is TGCAGTGCCCGAGAATACGAGACCCAGCACTTC. It specifies CSAREYETQHF.

The gene calls are TRBV3-1 and TRBJ1-3; D call uncertain. The CDR3 length is 14 residues. Germline V CDR1 and CDR2: LGHDT, YNNKEL (reference sequence). V lost 4 bases to trimming and J lost 6 bases, with 13 bases between them. This chain's CDR3 is CASSPPGWENTIYF. CDR3 bases: TGTGCCAGCAGCCCTCCGGGCTGGGAAAACACCATATATTTT.

This clonotype was seen only a few times. The rearrangement links TRBV6-5 to TRBJ2-1; D call uncertain. Trimming cost V 6 bases and J 10 bases, with 1 base left between them. The CDR3 contains 8 residues. The germline CDR1 and CDR2 sequences are MNHEY and SVGAGI. The CDR3, as DNA: TGTGCCAGCAGGGAGCAGTTCTTC. Amino acid sequence: CASREQFF.

The chain has TRBV27 and TRBJ1-1; D unclear. Per germline, CDR1 MNHEY and CDR2 SMNVEV (reference sequence). The V end lost 3 bases, the J end lost 3 bases, and 8 bases lay between the germline ends. This CDR3 contains 13 residues. The CDR3 region is CASSFSEDTEAFF. Here the CDR3 DNA reads TGTGCCAGCAGTTTCTCCGAAGACACTGAAGCTTTCTTT.

This clonotype has just a few counts. The chain uses TRBV10-3 and TRBJ2-7; 10 nucleotides agree with TRBD2. V lost 6 bases, J lost 5 bases, and 4 bases stayed unmatched. This CDR3 is 13 amino acids long. CDR1 is ENHRY and CDR2 is SYGVKD in the germline V gene. The CDR3 here is CAIRPGTSDEQYV. The DNA of the CDR3 is TGTGCCATCAGGCCCGGGACTAGCGACGAGCAGTACGTC.

The chain has TRBV3-1 and TRBJ2-1; 7 nucleotides line up with TRBD2. The CDR3 contains 15 residues. Germline values: CDR1 LGHDT, CDR2 YNNKEL (reference sequence). Trimming cost V 5 bases and J 4 bases; bases outside gene matches: 8. The chain's CDR3 is CASSGGVSRYNEQFF. For the CDR3, the DNA is TGTGCCAGCAGCGGGGGGGTTAGCCGTTACAATGAGCAGTTCTTC.

This sequence joins TRBV29-1 and TRBJ1-1; 10 nucleotides match TRBD1. J was trimmed by 6 bases and V by 6 bases; bases with no gene match: 10. The CDR3 length is 14 residues. CDR1 is SQVTM, CDR2 ANQGSEA, per germline. CDR3 nucleotides: TGCAGCGTGGTAGACAGGGGGCTGAGCGCTGAAGCTTTCTTT. It is translated as CSVVDRGLSAEAFF.

This clonotype was detected only a few times. The chain links TRBV20-1 to TRBJ2-3, with 8 nucleotides matching TRBD2. V trimming: 6 bases; J trimming: 3 bases; junction bases outside the gene matches: 17. CDR1 and CDR2 (germline): DFQATT, SNEGSKA (reference sequence). The CDR3 consists of 17 residues. CDR3 amino acids: CSANTGLSGGLTDTQYF. CDR3 nucleotide sequence: TGCAGTGCGAACACGGGTTTGTCGGGAGGGTTGACAGATACGCAGTATTTT.

This clonotype was detected a few times. The gene calls are TRBV4-2 and TRBJ1-3; D remains ambiguous. There are 16 residues in the CDR3. Germline V CDR1 and CDR2: LGHNA, YNFKEQ. The ends were cut back, 1 base at V and 0 bases at J, with 10 bases in the middle. CDR3 sequence (DNA): TGTGCCAGCAGCCAAGCGGCGGCCCTCTCTGGAAACACCATATATTTT. Protein product: CASSQAAALSGNTIYF.

Here the CDR3 reads CASSSFPGGGEQFF. CDR3 DNA: TGTGCCAGCAGTTCCTTCCCGGGAGGAGGTGAGCAGTTCTTC. This chain uses TRBV6-5 with TRBJ2-1; TRBD2 agrees at 7 bases. This CDR3 is built from 14 residues. Germline CDR1 and CDR2: MNHEY and SVGAGI. The V gene end was trimmed by 4 bases and the J gene end by 9 bases; junction bases not matched to a gene: 9.

This sequence joins TRBV5-1 and TRBJ2-2, with a weak D call TRBD2 (6 bases). Deletions cut 5 bases from V and 10 bases from J, with 21 bases between. The CDR3 spans 15 residues. Germline CDR1 is SGHRS and CDR2 is YFSETQ. CDR3: CASRAETLAVQELFF. CDR3 bases: TGCGCCAGCAGGGCAGAAACGTTAGCGGTCCAGGAGCTGTTTTTT.

This clonotype has a handful of counts. Relative to the germline gene, one junction end is altered; a read error may explain this. The chain couples TRBV4-2 to TRBJ1-5, with D possibly TRBD1 on 5 matching bases. Germline-derived CDR1 and CDR2 are LGHNA and YNFKEQ. This CDR3 has 16 residues. For the CDR3, the DNA is TGTGCCAGCGGCCAAGGGGCTGTGAATAGCAATCAGCCCCAGCATTTT. Amino acids: CASGQGAVNSNQPQHF.

This clonotype was counted a few times. The chain carries TRBV20-1 and TRBJ1-6, with D uncertain. V shed 0 bases and J shed 9 bases, with 18 bases lying between them. CDR1 and CDR2 from the germline V gene are DFQATT and SNEGSKA (reference sequence). The CDR3 spans 16 residues. This CDR3 reads CSARDRRTDSGSPLHF. CDR3 DNA: TGCAGTGCTAGAGATCGGAGGACCGATAGTGGTTCACCCCTCCACTTT.

V and J are TRBV11-1 and TRBJ2-1, with 14 nucleotides matching TRBD2. This CDR3 is built from 19 residues. The germline gives CDR1 SGHAT, CDR2 FQDESV (reference sequence). The V gene end was trimmed by 2 bases and the J gene end by 1 base; junction bases not matched to a gene: 7. The CDR3 sequence is CASSLLGLAGEGSYNEQFF. The CDR3 DNA follows: TGTGCCAGCAGCTTACTGGGACTAGCGGGAGAGGGATCCTACAATGAGCAGTTCTTC.

This clonotype was found a few times. The V and J genes are TRBV4-1 and TRBJ1-6; D remains ambiguous. The CDR3 extends over 15 amino acids. Germline assignment: CDR1 MGHRA and CDR2 YSYEKL. With 10 bases removed from V and 8 bases from J, the gap between germline ends came to 21 bases. CDR3 sequence (DNA): TGCGCCACCTCATGGAACCACCAAAGTCATTCACCCCTCCACTTT. Encoded protein: CATSWNHQSHSPLHF.

This clonotype has only a few counts. The V gene is TRBV20-1, the J gene TRBJ2-5; D is perhaps TRBD1 (5 bases). The CDR3 length is 12 residues. Trimming removed 8 bases from V and 4 bases from J, with 14 bases in between. The germline V gene has CDR1 DFQATT and CDR2 SNEGSKA (reference sequence). For the CDR3, the DNA is TGCAGTACGCAGGGTTCCGGAGAGACCCAGTACTTC. Translated: CSTQGSGETQYF.

This clonotype showed up just once. This clone may be a read error of a much larger clone one base away. V usage is TRBV5-1 and J usage is TRBJ2-6; weak D call: TRBD1 (5 bases). The CDR3 runs to 15 residues. CDR1 is SGHRS, CDR2 YFSETQ, per germline. The chain's CDR3 is CASSYGPSGADVLTF. The CDR3 coding sequence is TGCGCCAGCAGTTATGGACCTTCTGGGGCCGACGTCCTGACTTTC.

This clonotype has more than one count but fewer than ten. This chain links TRBV24-1 with TRBJ2-1; 10 bases agree with TRBD2. J was trimmed by 11 bases and V by 2 bases; bases with no gene match: 5. CDR1 and CDR2 from the germline V gene are KGHDR and SFDVKD. This CDR3 has 14 residues. The CDR3 sequence: CATSDYLAGDKQFF. The CDR3 DNA reads TGTGCCACCAGTGATTATCTAGCGGGAGATAAGCAGTTCTTC.

The rearrangement links TRBV4-2 to TRBJ1-3; D call uncertain. V gave up 0 bases and J gave up 3 bases, with 12 bases separating them. Germline V lookup: CDR1 LGHNA, CDR2 YNFKEQ. This CDR3 has 16 residues. The CDR3 protein is CASSQDRPGFGNTIYF. CDR3 sequence (DNA): TGTGCCAGCAGCCAAGATCGGCCCGGGTTTGGAAACACCATATATTTT.

This clonotype has at least ten counts. The chain recombines TRBV7-2 with TRBJ2-3, with D uncertain. Germline lookup yields CDR1 SGHTA and CDR2 FQGNSA. Trimming left V 5 bases short and J 3 bases short, with 15 bases between. The CDR3 has 15 amino acids. Written as DNA, the CDR3 is TGTGCCAGCAGCCCGTCTAGGTTTTTAACAGATACGCAGTATTTT. This translates into CASSPSRFLTDTQYF.

The chain combines TRBV30 with TRBJ1-3; TRBD1 agrees at 8 bases. Germline loops: CDR1 GTSNPN, CDR2 SVGIG (reference sequence). Trimming cost V 4 bases and J 4 bases; bases outside gene matches: 6. The length of the CDR3 is 14 residues. The CDR3 DNA reads as TGTGCCTGGACTACGACAGGGGTCGGAAACACCATATATTTT. Translation: CAWTTTGVGNTIYF.

The sample holds one count of this clonotype. V is TRBV14 and J is TRBJ2-1; D might be TRBD1 (6 bases). The CDR3 is made up of 17 amino acids. Between the trimmed V and J ends, which lost 0 bases and 3 bases, there was a span of 15 bases. From germline, CDR1 is SGHDN and CDR2 FVKESK. CDR3 sequence (DNA): TGTGCCAGCAGCCAAGAGAGAGACAGGAGCTACTACAATGAGCAGTTCTTC. This sequence encodes CASSQERDRSYYNEQFF.